This T cell receptor beta chain appears in the sequencing data of a study of blood T cell repertoires in COVID-19. In the study overall: Sites across the United States, Italy and Spain contributed samples from acute and convalescent COVID-19. Nucleic acid was either cDNA or gDNA, and it came from T cells, B-cell-depleted T cells, or PBMCs.

V trimming: 4 bases; J trimming: 3 bases; junction bases outside the gene matches: 9. Germline V gene lookup returns CDR1 KGHSH and CDR2 LQKENI. CDR3 length: 16 residues. In the original processing: Amplifying reference gene primers gave estimates of nucleated cell counts. Libraries were prepared by immunoSEQ multiplex PCR; TCRdb keeps only in-frame clonotypes and omits some of them. That table gives V, J and clone size, and the DNA gave D and trimming. The repertoire holds more than 150,000 clones, approximately 84% seen once, with roughly 7.1% in the top ten. The specimen sequenced was peripheral blood. This sequence originates from a human donor in a cohort sampled during active COVID-19. The chain combines TRBV18 with TRBJ2-3, with TRBD2 matching 8 bases. Written as DNA, the CDR3 is TGTGCCAGCTCACGGGCGTACGGGAGGGGTACAGATACGCAGTATTTT. Translation gives CASSRAYGRGTDTQYF.